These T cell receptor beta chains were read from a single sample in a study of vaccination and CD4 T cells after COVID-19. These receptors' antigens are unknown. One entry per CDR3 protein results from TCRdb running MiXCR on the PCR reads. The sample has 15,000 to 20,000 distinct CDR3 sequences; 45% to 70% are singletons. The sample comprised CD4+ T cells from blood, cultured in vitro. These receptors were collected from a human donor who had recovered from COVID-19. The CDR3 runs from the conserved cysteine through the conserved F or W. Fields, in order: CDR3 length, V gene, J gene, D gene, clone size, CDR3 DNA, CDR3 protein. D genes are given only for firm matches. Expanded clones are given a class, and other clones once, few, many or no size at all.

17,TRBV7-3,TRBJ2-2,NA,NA,TGTGCCAGCAGCTTACAGCCCGGGGCGGCAGGTACCGGGGAGCTGTTTTTT,CASSLQPGAAGTGELFF
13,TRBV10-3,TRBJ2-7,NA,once,TGTGCCATCGGGACGGCGACGGCCTACGAGCAGTACTTC,CAIGTATAYEQYF
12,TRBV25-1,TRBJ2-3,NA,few,TGTGCCAGCAGTGTAACAAGAGATACGCAGTATTTT,CASSVTRDTQYF
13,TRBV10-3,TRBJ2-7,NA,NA,TGTGCCATCACGGGGGCTGGTGTCGACGAGCAGTACTTC,CAITGAGVDEQYF
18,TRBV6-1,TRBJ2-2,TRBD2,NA,TGTGCCAGCACCATATCCCTACTAGCGGGAGAGGTCACCGGGGAGCTGTTTTTT,CASTISLLAGEVTGELFF
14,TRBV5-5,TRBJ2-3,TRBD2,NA,TGTGCCAGCAGTACGCGGGGGGGCACCGATACGCAGTATTTT,CASSTRGGTDTQYF
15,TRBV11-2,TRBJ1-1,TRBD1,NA,TGTGCCAGCAGCTCCGGACAGGGTATCGACACTGAAGCTTTCTTT,CASSSGQGIDTEAFF
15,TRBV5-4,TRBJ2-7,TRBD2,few,TGTGCCAGCAGCTTAGCGGGAGCCCACTCCTACGAGCAGTACTTC,CASSLAGAHSYEQYF
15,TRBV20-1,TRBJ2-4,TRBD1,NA,TGCAGTGCTACGGACAGGACGAAGACGGGGAACATTCAGTACTTC,CSATDRTKTGNIQYF
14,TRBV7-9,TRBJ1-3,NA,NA,TGTGCCAGCAGCGACCCCCTTCGACGAAACACCATATATTTT,CASSDPLRRNTIYF
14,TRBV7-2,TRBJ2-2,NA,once,TGTGCCAGCAGGGTTTTTGAGGGGATCGGGGAGCTGTTTTTT,CASRVFEGIGELFF
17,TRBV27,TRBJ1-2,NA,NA,TGTGCCAGCAGTTCCTCCCCAGGTCGTGATGCTAACTATGGCTACACCTTC,CASSSSPGRDANYGYTF
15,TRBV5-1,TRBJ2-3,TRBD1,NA,TGCGCCAGCAGCCTGACAGGGGTCTACACAGATACGCAGTATTTT,CASSLTGVYTDTQYF
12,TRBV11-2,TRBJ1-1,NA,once,TGTGCCAGCAGCTTAGCAAACACTGAAGCTTTCTTT,CASSLANTEAFF
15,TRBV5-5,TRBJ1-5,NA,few,TGTGCCAGCAGCTTCGGGGGCGATAGCAATCAGCCCCAGCATTTT,CASSFGGDSNQPQHF
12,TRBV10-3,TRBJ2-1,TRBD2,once,TGTGCCATCAGTGAGACTAGCGGTCGGGGGTTCTTC,CAISETSGRGFF
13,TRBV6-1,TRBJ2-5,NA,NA,TGTGCCAGCAGCAAACAGGGAGTGGAGACCCAGTACTTC,CASSKQGVETQYF
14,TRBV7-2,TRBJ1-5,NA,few,TGTGCCAGCAGCTTAGAATGGGTCGGTCAGCCCCAGCATTTT,CASSLEWVGQPQHF
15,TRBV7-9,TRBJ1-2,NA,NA,TGTGCCAGCAACTCCCGGGCAGACTCTAACTATGGCTACACCTTC,CASNSRADSNYGYTF
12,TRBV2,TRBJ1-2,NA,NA,TGTGCCAGCAGCGGACAGATCTATGGCTACACCTTC,CASSGQIYGYTF
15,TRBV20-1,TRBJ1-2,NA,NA,TGCAGTGCTAGTACTTCCACACCTTCAAACTATGGCTACACCTTC,CSASTSTPSNYGYTF
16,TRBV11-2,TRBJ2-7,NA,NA,TGTGCCAGCAGCCCGTCCTGGGCAACCCTATCCTACGAGCAGTACTTC,CASSPSWATLSYEQYF
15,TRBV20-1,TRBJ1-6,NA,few,TGCAGTGCTAGAGATGCCGGGACGGGCAATTCACCCCTCCACTTT,CSARDAGTGNSPLHF
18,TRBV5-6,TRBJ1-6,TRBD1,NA,TGTGCCAGCAGCTGGACAGGGGGAAAGGGCTCCTATAATTCACCCCTCCACTTT,CASSWTGGKGSYNSPLHF
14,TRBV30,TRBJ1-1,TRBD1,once,TGTGCCTGGAGTATCACAGGGGGGAACACTGAAGCTTTCTTT,CAWSITGGNTEAFF
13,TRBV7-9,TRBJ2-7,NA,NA,TGTGCCGGTGGTCGAGGCCCGACCTACGAGCAGTACTTC,CAGGRGPTYEQYF
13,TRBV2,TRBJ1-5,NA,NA,TGTGCCAGCAGCCGGGCCCAAGAAAGGCCCCAGCATTTT,CASSRAQERPQHF
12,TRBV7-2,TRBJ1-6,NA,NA,TGTGCCAGCAGCTTATCAAAGTCACCCCTCCACTTT,CASSLSKSPLHF
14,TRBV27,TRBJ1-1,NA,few,TGTGCCAGCTCGAGTCAGAGGGTAAACACTGAAGCTTTCTTT,CASSSQRVNTEAFF
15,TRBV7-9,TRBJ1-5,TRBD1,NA,TGTGCCAGCAGCTTAGGGGACAGTGGCAATCAGCCCCAGCATTTT,CASSLGDSGNQPQHF
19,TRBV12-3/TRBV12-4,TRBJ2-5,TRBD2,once,TGTGCCAGCAGTTTAGCCCTTGGGACTAGCGGGAGCGCCATTGAGACCCAGTACTTC,CASSLALGTSGSAIETQYF
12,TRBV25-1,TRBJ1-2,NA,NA,TGTGCCAGCAGTGAGTGGGGGAATGGCTACACCTTC,CASSEWGNGYTF
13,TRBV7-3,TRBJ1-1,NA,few,TGTGCCAGCAGCTTAGATGTGAGGACTGAAGCTTTCTTT,CASSLDVRTEAFF
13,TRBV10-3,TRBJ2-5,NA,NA,TGTGCCACCACTAGACAGAGCCAAGAGACCCAGTACTTC,CATTRQSQETQYF
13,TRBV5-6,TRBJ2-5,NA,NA,TGTGCCAGCACCCGGACAGCCCAAGAGACCCAGTACTTC,CASTRTAQETQYF
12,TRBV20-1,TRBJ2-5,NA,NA,TGCAGTGCTAGAGCCCCTGGGGAGACCCAGTACTTC,CSARAPGETQYF
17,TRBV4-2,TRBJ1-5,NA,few,TGTGCCAGCAGCCAAGGCCTAGAGGGAGGACGGAATCAGCCCCAGCATTTT,CASSQGLEGGRNQPQHF
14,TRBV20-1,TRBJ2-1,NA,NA,TGCAGTGCTTCTCGGGACCAAGGCCAGAATGAGCAGTTCTTC,CSASRDQGQNEQFF
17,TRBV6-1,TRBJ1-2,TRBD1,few,TGTGCCAGCAGTGAAGCGAGGGGGACAGGGCTGAACTATGGCTACACCTTC,CASSEARGTGLNYGYTF
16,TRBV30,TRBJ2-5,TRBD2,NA,TGTGCCTGGAGTAGGGGACTAGCGGGGTACCAAGAGACCCAGTACTTC,CAWSRGLAGYQETQYF
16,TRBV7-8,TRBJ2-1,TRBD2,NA,TGTGCCAGCAGCTTAAACCGTCTAGCGGGAGACAATGAGCAGTTCTTC,CASSLNRLAGDNEQFF
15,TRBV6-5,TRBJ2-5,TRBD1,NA,TGTGCCAGCAGTTCCGAGACAGGGACGGGAGAGACCCAGTACTTC,CASSSETGTGETQYF
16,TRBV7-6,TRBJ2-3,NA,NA,TGTGCCAGCAGCTTAGACCGTCAGCCGTTCACAGATACGCAGTATTTT,CASSLDRQPFTDTQYF
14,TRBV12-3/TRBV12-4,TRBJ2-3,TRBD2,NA,TGTGCCAGCAGTGTAGCGGGGGCCACAGATACGCAGTATTTT,CASSVAGATDTQYF
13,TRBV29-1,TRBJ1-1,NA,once,TGCAGCGTCCCGGGAGGGATGAACACTGAAGCTTTCTTT,CSVPGGMNTEAFF
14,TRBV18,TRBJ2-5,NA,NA,TGTGCCAGCTCACCGGTCCTCCTCCAAGAGACCCAGTACTTC,CASSPVLLQETQYF
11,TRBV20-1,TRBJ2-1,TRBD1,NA,TGCAGTGCTCAGACAGGGGCTGAGCAGTTCTTC,CSAQTGAEQFF
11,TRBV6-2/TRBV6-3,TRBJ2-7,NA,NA,TGTGCCAGCAGTTACGCCTACGAGCAGTACTTC,CASSYAYEQYF
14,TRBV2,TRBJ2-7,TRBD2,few,TGTGCCAGCAAGGGACTAGCGGGAGCTCGGGAGCAGTACTTC,CASKGLAGAREQYF
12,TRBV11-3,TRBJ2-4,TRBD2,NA,TGTGCCAGCAGCCCGCCCGGGGGGATTCAGTACTTC,CASSPPGGIQYF
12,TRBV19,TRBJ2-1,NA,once,TGTGCCAGTAGTATTCGCGGTGATGAGCAGTTCTTC,CASSIRGDEQFF
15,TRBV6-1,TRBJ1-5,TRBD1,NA,TGTGCCAGCAGCTTAGGACAGGGTGTGGGGCAGCCCCAGCATTTT,CASSLGQGVGQPQHF
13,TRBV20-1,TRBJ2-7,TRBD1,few,TGCAGTGCTAGAGGGGACAGGGTGTACGAGCAGTACTTC,CSARGDRVYEQYF
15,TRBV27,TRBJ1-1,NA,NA,TGTGCCAGCAGTTTAGGCCCGGGGATTAACACTGAAGCTTTCTTT,CASSLGPGINTEAFF